This TCR beta chain was retrieved from a study of identical twins (dated by TCRdb to 2016 to 2017). With respect to the entire study: The study deep-sequenced TCR alpha and beta repertoires from monozygotic twins, unrelated adults of various ages and cord blood to test whether fetal clonotypes persist. To rule out contamination, replicate twin experiments were performed at different times with different library preparation protocols. Points the paper makes about the study in general: Because the same donors could not be followed over many years, the conclusions relied on cross-sectional statistical analysis. Zero-insertion analyses could be partly confounded by invariant T cells such as MAIT and iNKT, though diverse VJ usage argued against such confounding for most clonotypes. Fewer insertions were carried by abundant cord blood beta clonotypes, a similar but weaker trend appeared in young adult naive repertoires, and no such trend appeared in memory repertoires. A weaker excess of twin sharing was found in beta out-of-frame sequences because the signal-to-noise ratio was lowered by fewer shared sequences. Compared with coincidental sharing between unrelated individuals, out-of-frame TCR alpha sequences shared between twins had an excess of sequences with low generation probability. In monozygotic twins, recombination models systematically underestimated out-of-frame TCR alpha sharing, but the models matched the sharing seen between unrelated individuals.

Every donor in the study was a healthy Caucasian. Three pairs of female monozygotic twins, all aged about 18 to 30 years, made up the twin cohort. Positive isolation kits from Invitrogen were used to isolate CD4+ and CD8+ T cell populations. This clonotype turned up a few times. There is no known antigen for this receptor. Base qualities are not provided; no much larger clone lies one nucleotide away. Library preparation was by 5' RACE. The sample was run on an Illumina HiSeq 2000. Template switching introduced a universal primer binding site; the final cDNA contained a unique molecular identifier, enabling accurate counting of TCR cDNA molecules. Specific primers in the conserved constant-segment region were used to synthesize first-strand cDNA for the TCR alpha and beta chains. Each cDNA library was double barcoded, with a SMART-Mk sample barcode plus Illumina barcodes, to control for contamination. TruSeq adapter sequences, together with Illumina sample barcodes, were added in two successive PCR steps. The TCR alpha and beta cDNA libraries were sequenced on the Illumina HiSeq platform using custom primers. In the paper's pipeline: Unique molecular identifiers were extracted from raw reads with MiGEC, and CDR3 positions were determined with MiXCR. Recombination models were inferred per individual with the repgenHMM and IGoR tools using an EM algorithm. The analysis of shared clonotypes was done with the tcR package in R, with sharing normalized by the product of cloneset sizes. Out-of-frame nonproductive sequences were analyzed to study raw recombination free of thymic and clonal selection effects. TCRdb trimmed the raw reads at Q25, called clones with MiXCR and kept productive beta chains. One record per CDR3 amino acid sequence lists the most common genes and DNA. These V and J calls derive from TCRdb rather than the authors' analysis. The sample table shows 450,000 or so distinct CDR3 sequences, and 13% to 15% are seen once. About 0.52% of the sample comes from the top ten.

Another study also made use of these data, one on yellow fever vaccine responses in identical twins. That second report states: The authors reported that the T cell response to vaccination in identical twins appeared partly convergent and partly personalized. In the study, vaccine-responding T cell clones were precisely tracked in identical twins.

This sequence originates from a woman aged 18-29 years in good health. Sequenced material: CD4+ T cells sorted from blood.

The sequenced DNA is TGCGCCAGCAGCTTGACCTATCCGACAGTGCCGTCGGGCTACACCTTC. Its protein product is CASSLTYPTVPSGYTF. The V and J genes are TRBV5-1 and TRBJ1-2, with TRBD1 tentatively as D gene (5 bases match). CDR1 and CDR2, looked up from the germline V gene, are SGHRS and YFSETQ. V sheds 1 base and J sheds 8 bases, leaving 21 bases between their ends. The CDR3 starts with the cysteine, ends with the phenylalanine, and has 16 residues. Only CDR3 DNA remains: 48 bases, in frame from the first base. The full variable domain, completed from the reference TRBV5-1 and TRBJ1-2 proteins outside the CDR3, reads KAGVTQTPRYLIKTRGQQVTLSCSPISGHRSVSWYQQTPGQGLQFLFEYFSETQRNKGNFPGRFSGRQFSNSRSEMNVSTLELGDSALYLCASSLTYPTVPSGYTFGSGTRLTVV.